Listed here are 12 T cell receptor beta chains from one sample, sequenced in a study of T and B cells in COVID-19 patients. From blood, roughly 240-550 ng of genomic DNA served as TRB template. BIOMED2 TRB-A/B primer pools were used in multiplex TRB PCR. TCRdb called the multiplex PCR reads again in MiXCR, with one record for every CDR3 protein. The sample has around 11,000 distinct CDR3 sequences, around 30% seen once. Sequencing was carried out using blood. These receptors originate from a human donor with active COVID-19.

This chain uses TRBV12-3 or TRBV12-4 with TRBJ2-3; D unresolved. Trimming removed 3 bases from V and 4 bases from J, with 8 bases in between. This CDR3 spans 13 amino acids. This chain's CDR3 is CASSFLQPDTQYF. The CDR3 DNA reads TGTGCCAGCAGTTTTCTCCAGCCAGATACGCAGTATTTT.

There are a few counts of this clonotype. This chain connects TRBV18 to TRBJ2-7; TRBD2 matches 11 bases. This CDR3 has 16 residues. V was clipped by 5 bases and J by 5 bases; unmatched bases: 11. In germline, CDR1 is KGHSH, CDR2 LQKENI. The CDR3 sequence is CASSSLAGGTGNEQYF. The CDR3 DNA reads TGTGCCAGCTCATCCCTAGCGGGGGGCACTGGTAACGAGCAGTACTTC. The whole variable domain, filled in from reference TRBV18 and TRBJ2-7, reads NAGVMQNPRHLVRRRGQEARLRCSPMKGHSHVYWYRQLPEEGLKFMVYLQKENIIDESGMPKERFSAEFPKEGPSILRIQQVVRGDSAAYFCASSSLAGGTGNEQYFGPGTRLTVT.

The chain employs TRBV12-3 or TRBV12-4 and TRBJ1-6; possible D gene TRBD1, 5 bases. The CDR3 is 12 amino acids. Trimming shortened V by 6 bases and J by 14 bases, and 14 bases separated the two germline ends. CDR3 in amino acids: CASSPEGLALHF. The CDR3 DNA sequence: TGTGCCAGCAGCCCTGAGGGGTTGGCCCTCCACTTT.

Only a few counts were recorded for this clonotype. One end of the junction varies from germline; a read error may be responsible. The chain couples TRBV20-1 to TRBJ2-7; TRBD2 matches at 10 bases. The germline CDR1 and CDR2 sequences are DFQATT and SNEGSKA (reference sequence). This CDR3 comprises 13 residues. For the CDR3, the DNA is TGCAGTGCCAGAGCGGGGGGGCCCCGCGAGCAGTACTTC. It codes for CSARAGGPREQYF.

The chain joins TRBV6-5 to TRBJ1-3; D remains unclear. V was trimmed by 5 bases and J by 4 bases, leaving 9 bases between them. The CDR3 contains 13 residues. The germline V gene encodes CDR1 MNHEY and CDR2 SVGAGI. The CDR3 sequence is CASSRQRGNTIYF. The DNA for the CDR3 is TGTGCCAGCAGTCGTCAGAGAGGAAACACCATATATTTT.

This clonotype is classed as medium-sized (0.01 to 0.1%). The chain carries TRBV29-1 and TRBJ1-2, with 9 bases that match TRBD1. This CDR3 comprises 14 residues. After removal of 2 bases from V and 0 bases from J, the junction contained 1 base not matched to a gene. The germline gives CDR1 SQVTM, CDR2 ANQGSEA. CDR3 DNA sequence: TGCAGCGTTGAACGGGACAGGGCTAACTATGGCTACACCTTC. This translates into CSVERDRANYGYTF.

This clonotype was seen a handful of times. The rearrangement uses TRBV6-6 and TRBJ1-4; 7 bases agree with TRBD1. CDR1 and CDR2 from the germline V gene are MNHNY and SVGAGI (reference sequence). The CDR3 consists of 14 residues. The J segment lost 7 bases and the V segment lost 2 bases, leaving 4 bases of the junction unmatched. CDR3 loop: CASSYVGGTEKLFF. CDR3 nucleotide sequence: TGTGCCAGCAGTTACGTAGGGGGCACTGAAAAACTGTTTTTT.

The DNA for the CDR3 is TGTGCCAGCAGTTTATGGGGGGGGCCTCCCGTGGATACGCAGTATTTT. Residues: CASSLWGGPPVDTQYF. This sequence joins TRBV28 and TRBJ2-3, with D perhaps matching TRBD2 (7 bases). The CDR3 length is 16 residues. The germline gives CDR1 MDHEN, CDR2 SYDVKM. V shed 0 bases and J shed 6 bases, with 16 bases lying between them. The full variable domain, in which reference TRBV28 and TRBJ2-3 provide the parts outside the CDR3, is DVKVTQSSRYLVKRTGEKVFLECVQDMDHENMFWYRQDPGLGLRLIYFSYDVKMKEKGDIPEGYSVSREKKERFSLILESASTNQTSMYLCASSLWGGPPVDTQYFGPGTRLTVL.

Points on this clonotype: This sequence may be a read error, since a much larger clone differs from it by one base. The CDR3 bases are TGTGTCAGCAGTCGCAGGGGTCGCGGCTATGGCTACACCTTC. Translation gives CVSSRRGRGYGYTF. The chain links TRBV27 to TRBJ1-2; tentatively, D is TRBD1 (6 bases). CDR1 is MNHEY and CDR2 is SMNVEV in the germline V gene (reference sequence). This CDR3 contains 14 residues.

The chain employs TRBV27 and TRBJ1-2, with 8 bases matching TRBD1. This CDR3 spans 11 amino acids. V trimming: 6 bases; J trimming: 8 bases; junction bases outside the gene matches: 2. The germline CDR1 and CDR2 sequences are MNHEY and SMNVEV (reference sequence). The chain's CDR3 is CASRDRAGYTF. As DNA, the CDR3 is TGTGCCAGCAGGGACAGGGCCGGCTACACCTTC.

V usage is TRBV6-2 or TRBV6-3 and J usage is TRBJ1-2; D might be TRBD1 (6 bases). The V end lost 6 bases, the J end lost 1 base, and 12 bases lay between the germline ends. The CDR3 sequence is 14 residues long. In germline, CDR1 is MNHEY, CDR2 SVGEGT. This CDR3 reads CASSRTRGNYGYTF. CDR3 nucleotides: TGTGCCAGCAGCCGAACCAGGGGTAACTATGGCTACACCTTC.

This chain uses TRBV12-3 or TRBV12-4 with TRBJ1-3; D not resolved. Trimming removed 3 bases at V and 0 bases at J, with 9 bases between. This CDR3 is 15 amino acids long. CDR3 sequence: CASSFATGSGNTIYF. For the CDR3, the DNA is TGTGCCAGCAGTTTCGCGACCGGCTCTGGAAACACCATATATTTT.